This T cell receptor (beta chain) comes out of a study of cytomegalovirus exposure and HLA in healthy donors. Whole-study context: The 100 to 150 validation repertoires used the same platform as the 650 to 850 first-cohort repertoires, a later analysis reported. Study findings and constraints: Rare sequences made up most TCRs, while some public TCRs were found in many donors.

This table comes from immunoSEQ multiplex PCR, and its TCRdb copy is limited to in-frame clones, with some not included. The sample has fewer than 150,000 clones, 88% seen once. Concerning this clone itself: Its specificity is not known.

The clonotype originates from a woman aged 18-29 years in good health and CMV-seropositive. Material: PBMCs.

The CDR3 bases are TGTGCCAGCAGCTTAGCCCCCAGGGGCCCCTATAATTCACCCCTCCACTTT. Translated, it gives CASSLAPRGPYNSPLHF. The rearrangement uses TRBV7-6 and TRBJ1-6; the D gene is possibly TRBD1 (6 bases). This CDR3 has 17 amino acids. In germline, CDR1 is SGHVS, CDR2 FNYEAQ. Between the trimmed V and J ends, which lost 0 bases and 2 bases, there was a span of 11 bases.